Following are 29 T cell receptor beta chains from one sample sequenced in a study of blood T cell repertoires in COVID-19. Sequenced by immunoSEQ multiplex PCR; TCRdb stores in-frame clones only, minus some. Of roughly 150,000 clones listed, about nine tenths are singletons. Material for sequencing was peripheral blood. These receptors were collected from a woman in her seventies with acute or convalescent COVID-19.

The chain carries TRBV18 and TRBJ1-5; no clear D. Trimming pared 5 bases from V and 0 bases from J, leaving 8 bases between. This CDR3 comprises 14 residues. In germline, CDR1 is KGHSH, CDR2 LQKENI. The CDR3 DNA reads TGTGCCAGCTCAACTACACATAGCAATCAGCCCCAGCATTTT. Translation gives CASSTTHSNQPQHF.

This clone was counted a single time. The chain employs TRBV12-3 or TRBV12-4 and TRBJ2-7; 7 bases are a match to TRBD1. The CDR3 spans 12 residues. Unmatched junction bases numbered 1, after V lost 4 bases and J lost 4 bases. The CDR3 spells CASSSTGYEQYF. The CDR3 DNA is TGTGCCAGCAGTTCGACAGGGTACGAGCAGTACTTC.

The V call is TRBV18, the J call TRBJ2-1; 8 positions match TRBD2. The CDR3 runs to 15 residues. Germline-derived CDR1 and CDR2 are KGHSH and LQKENI. Trimming took 4 bases from V and 4 from J; bases not matched to a gene: 6. CDR3 region: CASSLRTSIYNEQFF. The CDR3, as DNA: TGTGCCAGCTCACTACGGACTAGCATATACAATGAGCAGTTCTTC.

This clone came up a few times. V gene TRBV4-2 combines with J gene TRBJ2-7; TRBD2 aligns across 13 bases. V lost 3 bases, J lost 2 bases, and 1 base stayed unmatched. The germline V gene has CDR1 LGHNA and CDR2 YNFKEQ. The CDR3 sequence is 15 residues long. CDR3 nucleotides: TGTGCCAGCAGCCAGGGGACTAGCGGGGCCTACGAGCAGTACTTC. Its protein product is CASSQGTSGAYEQYF.

V and J are TRBV6-5 and TRBJ1-3, with 9 bases lining up with TRBD1. There are 14 residues in the CDR3. J gave up 4 bases and V 6 bases, and 4 bases lay outside the gene matches. Germline V gene lookup returns CDR1 MNHEY and CDR2 SVGAGI. The CDR3 here is CASSRDRGGNTIYF. CDR3 sequence (DNA): TGTGCCAGCAGCAGAGACAGGGGGGGAAACACCATATATTTT.

A few counts support this clone. The gene calls are TRBV6-5 and TRBJ1-6; D is unresolved. Per the germline V gene, CDR1 is MNHEY and CDR2 is SVGAGI. This CDR3 has 14 amino acids. V lost 6 bases and J 9 bases, leaving 15 bases between the germline ends. CDR3 amino acids: CASRAERVVSPLHF. CDR3 in DNA: TGTGCCAGCAGGGCTGAGAGGGTCGTTTCACCCCTCCACTTT.

The table lists this clone with a few counts. The chain uses TRBV9 and TRBJ1-1; tentative D call: TRBD1 (6 bases). From germline, CDR1 is SGDLS and CDR2 YYNGEE. The CDR3 runs 13 residues. Between the trimmed V and J ends, which lost 1 base and 5 bases, there was a span of 9 bases. The CDR3 DNA reads as TGTGCCAGCAGCGTAACAGGGAAGACTGAAGCTTTCTTT. Amino acid sequence: CASSVTGKTEAFF. Supplemented by reference TRBV9 and TRBJ1-1, the full variable domain reads DSGVTQTPKHLITATGQRVTLRCSPRSGDLSVYWYQQSLDQGLQFLIQYYNGEERAKGNILERFSAQQFPDLHSELNLSSLELGDSALYFCASSVTGKTEAFFGQGTRLTVV.

V gene TRBV30 combines with J gene TRBJ1-3; D ambiguous. V lost 2 bases to trimming and J lost 7 bases, with 6 bases between them. CDR1 is GTSNPN and CDR2 is SVGIG in the germline V gene (reference sequence). There are 11 residues in the CDR3. CDR3 nucleotides: TGTGCCTGGAGTTTTCCGAACACCATATATTTT. It yields the protein CAWSFPNTIYF.

This sequence joins TRBV28 and TRBJ1-2, with D possibly being TRBD1 (5 bases). Trimming took off 2 bases at V and 3 bases at J, with 10 bases between the two ends. There are 14 residues in the CDR3. The V gene's germline CDR1 is MDHEN and CDR2 SYDVKM. The DNA of the CDR3 is TGTGCCAGCAGTTTAGGAGGGGACCACTATGGCTACACCTTC. This codes for CASSLGGDHYGYTF.

The chain recombines TRBV6-2 or TRBV6-3 with TRBJ1-2, with D possibly matching TRBD1 (5 bases). The germline CDR1 and CDR2 sequences are MNHEY and SVGEGT. The CDR3 extends over 14 amino acids. Trimming pared 2 bases from V and 4 bases from J, leaving 11 bases between. CDR3 sequence (DNA): TGTGCCAGCAGTTACCCGGACACAATCTATGGCTACACCTTC. Its translation: CASSYPDTIYGYTF.

The rearrangement links TRBV2 to TRBJ2-1, with 7 bases matching TRBD1. The CDR3 runs to 17 residues. After removal of 2 bases from V and 2 bases from J, the junction contained 9 bases not matched to a gene. Looked up from germline, CDR1 is SNHLY and CDR2 is FYNNEI. CDR3 in DNA: TGTGCCAGCAGTGAACTAGCCAGGGGGTTTACCTACAATGAGCAGTTCTTC. Its translation: CASSELARGFTYNEQFF.

The V gene is TRBV5-1, the J gene TRBJ2-2; TRBD1 is a possible D gene (5 bases). V lost 2 bases and J 0 bases, leaving 8 bases between the germline ends. Germline loops: CDR1 SGHRS, CDR2 YFSETQ. This CDR3 spans 15 amino acids. CDR3: CASSFSGPNTGELFF. In nucleotides, the CDR3 is TGCGCCAGCAGCTTCTCAGGGCCGAACACCGGGGAGCTGTTTTTT.

CDR3 sequence: CASRRDYRGRNTEAFF. The CDR3 nucleotides are TGTGCCAGCAGACGAGACTACAGGGGGCGAAACACTGAAGCTTTCTTT. This chain connects TRBV7-8 to TRBJ1-1; 9 nucleotides align to TRBD1. In germline, CDR1 is SGHVS, CDR2 FQNEAQ. The CDR3 runs 16 residues. V trimming: 6 bases; J trimming: 2 bases; junction bases outside the gene matches: 10.

The chain couples TRBV7-8 to TRBJ2-1; possible D gene TRBD1, 6 bases. The CDR3 loop spans 13 amino acids. CDR1 is SGHVS, CDR2 FQNEAQ, per germline. The V end lost 4 bases, the J end lost 6 bases, and 10 bases lay between the germline ends. The CDR3 protein is CASSSRGSNEQFF. The CDR3 DNA reads as TGTGCCAGCAGCTCGAGGGGGTCCAATGAGCAGTTCTTC.

The CDR3, as DNA: TGTGCCAGTAGTATAGACGGCAGGGGGCCAGATACGCAGTATTTT. Translated: CASSIDGRGPDTQYF. This chain uses TRBV19 with TRBJ2-3; 8 bases are shared with TRBD1. Germline lookup yields CDR1 LNHDA and CDR2 SQIVND (reference sequence). This CDR3 region has 15 residues. V trimming: 0 bases; J trimming: 4 bases; junction bases outside the gene matches: 3. Supplemented by reference TRBV19 and TRBJ2-3, the full variable domain reads DGGITQSPKYLFRKEGQNVTLSCEQNLNHDAMYWYRQDPGQGLRLIYYSQIVNDFQKGDIAEGYSVSREKKESFPLTVTSAQKNPTAFYLCASSIDGRGPDTQYFGPGTRLTVL.

The sample holds one count of this clone. The CDR3 loop is CATSRDPPGSNTGELFF. CDR3 in DNA: TGTGCCACCAGCAGAGATCCGCCAGGGTCGAACACCGGGGAGCTGTTTTTT. The chain carries TRBV15 and TRBJ2-2; TRBD1 is a possible D gene (5 bases). From germline, CDR1 is LNHNV and CDR2 YYDKDF (reference sequence). V was pared by 0 bases and J by 0 bases, with 11 bases between. CDR3 length: 17 residues.

This clone was seen a few times. The same CDR3 arises from other DNA sequences in this sample as well. The chain couples TRBV18 to TRBJ2-7, with 9 nucleotides matching TRBD1. Germline-derived CDR1 and CDR2 are KGHSH and LQKENI. CDR3 length equals 14 residues. Trimming removed 3 bases from V and 2 bases from J; junction bases left unmatched: 2. CDR3 sequence: CASSPRQGAYEQYF. CDR3 nucleotides: TGTGCCAGCTCACCTCGACAGGGGGCCTACGAGCAGTACTTC.

The rearrangement links TRBV4-1 to TRBJ1-1; weak D call: TRBD1 (6 bases). The germline V and J ends were trimmed by 5 bases and 1 base, with 14 bases remaining between them. From germline, CDR1 is MGHRA and CDR2 YSYEKL. The CDR3 runs 15 residues. The CDR3, as DNA: TGCGCCAGCAGCTACCAGGGGCTGGGGAACACTGAAGCTTTCTTT. This encodes CASSYQGLGNTEAFF.

The chain has TRBV6-5 and TRBJ2-3; possibly TRBD2 for D (7 bases). CDR1 MNHEY and CDR2 SVGAGI come from the germline V gene. The germline V and J ends were trimmed by 3 bases and 9 bases, with 13 bases remaining between them. The CDR3 is 13 residues long. In DNA, the CDR3 is TGTGCCAGCAGTTATTCACAGGGAGGGACGCAGTATTTT. Amino acids: CASSYSQGGTQYF.

This chain connects TRBV28 to TRBJ2-7; possibly TRBD1 for D (6 bases). V was clipped by 6 bases and J by 3 bases, with 15 bases between them. CDR3 size: 14 residues. CDR1 is MDHEN, CDR2 SYDVKM, per germline. The CDR3 sequence: CASRTYGQHYEQYF. For the CDR3, the DNA is TGTGCCAGCAGGACATATGGACAGCACTACGAGCAGTACTTC.

The J gene is TRBJ1-2, the V gene TRBV2, with D perhaps TRBD1 (5 bases). Trimming took 6 bases from V and 2 from J, leaving 13 bases between them. This CDR3 comprises 14 residues. Germline CDR1 is SNHLY and CDR2 is FYNNEI. The CDR3 region is CASSDLRGNYGYTF. As DNA, the CDR3 is TGTGCCAGCAGCGACTTGCGGGGCAACTATGGCTACACCTTC.

The chain couples TRBV6-6 to TRBJ1-1; D may be TRBD1 (5 bases). The CDR3 length is 16 residues. V dropped 4 bases and J dropped 4 bases, with 19 bases sitting between them. Germline loops: CDR1 MNHNY, CDR2 SVGAGI (reference sequence). The CDR3 protein is CASSLGGGRGSTEAFF. For the CDR3, the DNA is TGTGCCAGCAGTTTAGGCGGTGGGAGGGGATCCACTGAAGCTTTCTTT.

The chain recombines TRBV9 with TRBJ1-1; D unclear. This CDR3 contains 15 residues. The germline CDR1 and CDR2 sequences are SGDLS and YYNGEE. Trimming left V 0 bases short and J 1 base short, with 10 bases between. The CDR3 protein is CASSVGPRENTEAFF. The CDR3 DNA reads as TGTGCCAGCAGCGTAGGTCCGAGGGAGAACACTGAAGCTTTCTTT.

This chain connects TRBV6-1 to TRBJ1-1; 7 bases are a match to TRBD1. V dropped 0 bases and J dropped 4; count of bases not matched to a gene: 8. CDR1 and CDR2 from the germline V gene are MNHNS and SASEGT. The CDR3 is made up of 16 amino acids. The CDR3, as DNA: TGTGCCAGCAGTGAAGCCAACAGGGGCGGCGGCACTGAAGCTTTCTTT. Its protein product is CASSEANRGGGTEAFF.

The chain links TRBV29-1 to TRBJ2-5; D perhaps matches TRBD1 (6 bases). The length of the CDR3 is 11 residues. From germline, CDR1 is SQVTM and CDR2 ANQGSEA. V was cut by 8 bases and J by 7 bases, with 14 bases left in between. The DNA of the CDR3 is TGCAGCCAGGGAAGAGGGGGGACCCAGTACTTC. Amino acids: CSQGRGGTQYF.

The CDR3 DNA reads TGTGCCAGCAGTTTTCCAGGGAACACTGAAGCTTTCTTT. It encodes CASSFPGNTEAFF. The chain employs TRBV27 and TRBJ1-1; D is unresolved. The CDR3 length is 13 residues. The germline V gene encodes CDR1 MNHEY and CDR2 SMNVEV (reference sequence). Trimming removed 3 bases from V and 1 base from J, with 6 bases in between.

V and J are TRBV19 and TRBJ2-1; D is perhaps TRBD1 (5 bases). Between the trimmed V and J ends, which lost 10 bases and 5 bases, there was a span of 12 bases. CDR3 length: 12 amino acids. Germline CDR1 is LNHDA and CDR2 is SQIVND (reference sequence). CDR3 region: CAIKGEHNEQFF. The CDR3 DNA reads TGTGCCATCAAAGGGGAACACAATGAGCAGTTCTTC.

This sequence joins TRBV18 and TRBJ2-1; 7 bases align to TRBD1. CDR1 and CDR2 (germline): KGHSH, LQKENI. V was pared by 4 bases and J by 6 bases, with 12 bases of the junction left unmatched. The CDR3 runs to 16 residues. The CDR3 sequence: CASSRSRDSLSNEQFF. For the CDR3, the DNA is TGTGCCAGCTCACGCTCCCGGGACAGTCTAAGCAATGAGCAGTTCTTC. The whole variable domain, filled in from reference TRBV18 and TRBJ2-1, reads NAGVMQNPRHLVRRRGQEARLRCSPMKGHSHVYWYRQLPEEGLKFMVYLQKENIIDESGMPKERFSAEFPKEGPSILRIQQVVRGDSAAYFCASSRSRDSLSNEQFFGPGTRLTVL.

This rearrangement joins TRBV5-1 to TRBJ2-2; D remains unclear. The CDR3 is 14 amino acids. Trimming took 0 bases from V and 1 from J, leaving 4 bases between them. Per germline, CDR1 SGHRS and CDR2 YFSETQ. The CDR3 loop is CASSLGENTGELFF. The DNA of the CDR3 is TGCGCCAGCAGCTTGGGAGAGAACACCGGGGAGCTGTTTTTT.